This T cell receptor beta chain is drawn from a study of blood T cell repertoires in COVID-19. About the study: Material from acute and convalescent COVID-19 was sourced from the United States, Italy and Spain.

The germline V gene encodes CDR1 MNHEY and CDR2 SVGAGI. The CDR3 has 16 amino acids. The V and J ends lost 3 bases and 1 base, in that order; junction bases with no gene match: 7. Repertoires were generated with immunoSEQ multiplex PCR, while TCRdb's copy carries only in-frame clones and drops some. The table has approximately 170,000 clones, 70% to 85% seen once. Those enrolled, adults aged 18 to 89 years, came from some 23 US areas. What the recovered Cohort 3 donors had was two negative PCRs, clearance, or symptom resolution. The sequenced material came from PBMCs or T cells enriched from blood (not recorded which). J is TRBJ2-7 and V is TRBV6-5; 9 nucleotides match TRBD2. The TCR sequence derives from a woman aged 25 to 45 who had recovered from COVID-19. CDR3 DNA sequence: TGTGCCAGCAGTTATATTCCGGGACTAGCTTCCTACGAGCAGTACTTC. It encodes CASSYIPGLASYEQYF.